A selection of T cell receptor beta chains follows, all from one sample in a study of cytomegalovirus exposure and HLA in healthy donors. The method was immunoSEQ multiplex PCR; TCRdb's version includes in-frame clones alone and lacks a portion of them. This table holds 50,000 to 70,000 clones, 80% found once. Sequences were obtained from PBMCs. These receptors originate from a male donor in good health and CMV-seronegative. Both conserved end residues are part of each CDR3. Only part of the rows carry a size: once, few, many, or a class if the clone is expanded.

j_gene,v_gene,abundance,CDR3aa
TRBJ2-1,TRBV6-5,NA,CASSTRGTYNEQFF
TRBJ1-4,TRBV18,NA,CASSKQGADEKLFF
TRBJ2-3,TRBV10-3,NA,CAIRTSGGEDAQYF
TRBJ1-5,TRBV21-1,NA,CASSKGEQGRQPQHF
TRBJ1-1,TRBV7-2,NA,CASSPRQGTNTEAFF
TRBJ1-6,TRBV28,few,CASSLYSGSKIYNSPLHF
TRBJ1-2,TRBV6-6,NA,CASSLGGQGNYGYTF
TRBJ1-5,TRBV19,NA,CASSIGFFGGGPLNQPQHF
TRBJ2-7,TRBV27,NA,CASSPQGVPSSYEQYF
TRBJ1-1,TRBV19,once,CASSISQAENTEAFF
TRBJ2-7,TRBV11-2,NA,CASSSTRGSYEQYF
TRBJ2-3,TRBV5-4,NA,CASSLISTDTQYF
TRBJ2-2,TRBV2,NA,CASRGTPNTGELFF
TRBJ2-7,TRBV30,NA,CAWSRLQSSYEQYF
TRBJ2-3,TRBV7-2,NA,CASSAVAGEVDTQYF
TRBJ2-1,TRBV4-2,NA,CASSQAASGGVYNEQFF
NA,TRBV6-4,NA,CASSDRDRGYEQYF
TRBJ2-1,TRBV30,NA,CAWRTSGGLWHEQFF
TRBJ2-5,TRBV16,NA,CASSQLSGTGQETQYF
TRBJ1-4,TRBV19,NA,CASRKGAREKLFF
TRBJ2-3,TRBV5-1,once,CASSSLPSGGPRGADTQYF
TRBJ2-3,TRBV6-6,NA,CASSVKDRGTDTQYF
TRBJ2-1,TRBV14,NA,CASSQRSGGAKNNEQFF
TRBJ2-7,TRBV13,NA,CASSLGLYDIYEQYF
TRBJ2-7,TRBV7-6,NA,CASSLASTGAYEQYF
TRBJ1-1,TRBV19,NA,CASSHAGNTEAFF
TRBJ1-5,TRBV7-2,NA,CASSQDRGSNQPQHF